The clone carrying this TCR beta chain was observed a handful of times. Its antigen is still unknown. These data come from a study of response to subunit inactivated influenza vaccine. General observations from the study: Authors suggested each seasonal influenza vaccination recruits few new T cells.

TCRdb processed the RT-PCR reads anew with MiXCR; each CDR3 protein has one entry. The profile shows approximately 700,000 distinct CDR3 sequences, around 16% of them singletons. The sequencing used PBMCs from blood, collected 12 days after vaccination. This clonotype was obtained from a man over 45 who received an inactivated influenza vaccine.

The CDR3 nucleotides read TGTGCCAGCAGCCCCAAGAGGGGACTAGCGGGAAATTTGGTCTACGAGCAGTACTTC. Residues: CASSPKRGLAGNLVYEQYF. The V call is TRBV4-2, the J call TRBJ2-7; 13 positions match TRBD2. Germline loops: CDR1 LGHNA, CDR2 YNFKEQ. The length of the CDR3 is 19 residues. J lost 3 bases, V lost 4 bases, and 15 bases had no gene match.